The sequence of this T cell receptor beta chain was determined in a study of shared clonotypes between healthy human individuals. Study outcomes and limitations: Few donors limited the genetic and exposure-history diversity represented.

Profiling relied on immunoSEQ multiplex PCR, and the TCRdb table lists in-frame clones only, not all of them. The data show around 1.9 million clones, over 85% seen once. Naive-designated CD8 cells lacked CD45RO, were positively enriched for CCR7, and omitted terminally differentiated effector memory CD45RA+ cells. The study drew all its donors from Caucasian adults living in Nashville, Tennessee. Concerning this clone: Antigen: not known.

The CDR3 consists of 13 residues. V was pared by 6 bases and J by 9 bases, with 20 bases between. CDR1 SQVTM and CDR2 ANQGSEA come from the germline V gene. Sequencing used naive CD8+ T cells from PBMCs. This TCR came from a man aged 18 to 30 in good health. Some clones in this sample may be carry-over from other donors' samples. The chain has TRBV29-1 and TRBJ1-1; D may be TRBD1 (5 bases). The CDR3 sequence is CSVLGGVSFKAFF. Here the CDR3 DNA reads TGCAGCGTCCTAGGAGGGGTTTCGTTTAAAGCTTTCTTT.